This is a list of T cell receptor beta chains from one sample in a study of shared clonotypes between healthy human individuals. The repertoire was sequenced with immunoSEQ multiplex PCR; TCRdb's copy has only in-frame clones and lacks some. The table lists some 2,100,000 clones, 93% of them singletons. The sequenced material came from naive CD8+ T cells from PBMCs. Receptors were obtained from a man between 18 and 35 years old in good health. Some clones in this sample may be carry-over from other donors' samples. The conserved cysteine and the conserved F or W are not part of the CDR3 here. Size is stated for part of the rows, as once, few or many counts, or as a class when the clone is expanded.

>NA|TRBV4-2|12
ASSPGGQGYEQY
>NA|TRBV9|14
ASSEWTGFSNTEAF
>NA|TRBV4-1|14
ASSPPGVVGTGELF
>NA|TRBV29-1|11
SVSGTMNTEAF
>once|TRBV29-1|11
STVGPTSYEQY
>NA|TRBV6-1|13
ASIVGQGGHGTQY
>NA|TRBV6-1|11
ASSPSGVAEAF
>NA|TRBV2|14
ASREQTGWVYNEQF
>NA|TRBV7-2|14
ASSPQGEGRYNEQF
>NA|TRBV21-1|13
ASSTQGEITYEQY
>few|TRBV19|15
ASIITPTGGMNTEAF
>NA|TRBV9|14
ASSVETNPSTDTQY
>NA|TRBV29-1|11
SVGLALWNEQF
>NA|TRBV4-3|14
ASSQDGERSSYEQY
>few|TRBV5-1|12
ASSTDRGITEAF
>NA|TRBV10-2|11
ATGTSLEETQY
>NA|TRBV6-1|12
ASRDPGAYNEQF
>NA|TRBV27|14
ASSFVQYTSTDTQY
>NA|TRBV15|13
ATSRDNSGSDEQF
>NA|TRBV29-1|11
SGMDRGSYEQY
>NA|TRBV25-1|14
ASSVGLAGSTDTQY
>NA|TRBV5-1|12
ASSLGTPFPEQY
>NA|TRBV7-2|12
ASNPSSNYNEQF
>NA|TRBV25-1|11
ASGHGAYNEQF
>NA|TRBV9|13
ASSASYGVLNEQF
>NA|TRBV27|9
ASSPGREQY
>once|TRBV4-3|11
ASSPIEGDEAF
>NA|TRBV27|9
ASSFTGELF
>NA|TRBV28|13
ASSPRLSAHTEAF
>once|TRBV6-1|11
ASILDYTYEQY
>NA|TRBV14|13
ASSQDWGSGNTIY
>NA|TRBV13|12
ASSGGQSNQPQH
>NA|TRBV7-9|11
ASSPRGGTEAF
>NA|TRBV30|12
AWNFFAVGHEQF
>NA|TRBV6-6|12
ASSYGYMNTEAF
>NA|TRBV14|13
ASSLYRGGSYEQY
>NA|TRBV7-9|14
ASSLTGEGVENEQF
>NA|TRBV28|8
ATLRETQY
>NA|TRBV15|13
ATSRGGAANEKLF
>NA|TRBV28|12
ASTGRVSGYEQY
>NA|TRBV27|11
ASSFNSGTEQY
>NA|TRBV10-3|10
AIIGTGGKQY
>NA|TRBV7-9|10
ASSYSVPEAF
>few|TRBV29-1|11
SVVRPRNTEAF
>NA|TRBV27|15
ASRPAGTGPRTYEQY
>NA|TRBV7-9|12
ASSFLGVQETQY
>NA|TRBV14|12
ASSPGGLNTEAF
>NA|TRBV27|11
ASGWTGGYEQY
>NA|TRBV6-6|13
ASSRTQGITGELF
>NA|TRBV11-1|10
ASQNPGYEQY
>NA|TRBV28|11
ASSFQQGLEQY
>NA|TRBV6-5|12
ASSPDLGNQPQH
>NA|TRBV5-1|12
ASSAGQGEDGYT
>NA|TRBV4-3|15
ASSQDGSELLGDTQY
>NA|TRBV7-9|9
ASTGDYEQY
>NA|TRBV15|10
ATRGPSYEQY